The rows below give T cell receptor beta chains drawn from one sample of a study of T cell responses to AZD1222 COVID-19 vaccine. Method: immunoSEQ multiplex PCR; TCRdb's copy keeps in-frame clones and lacks some. The sample comprises approximately 180,000 clones, 85% to 95% of which are singletons, and 10% rests with the top ten. The sample here was peripheral blood, taken on day 0 of AZD1222 vaccination. All receptors derive from an adult in good health. Each CDR3 is given with its conserved first and last residue. D genes are given only for firm matches. Clone size is stated in some rows and not others, as once, few, many or a class when expanded.

J gene | V gene | clone size | D gene | CDR3 DNA | CDR3 protein
TRBJ1-2 | TRBV27 | few | - | TGTGCCAGCAGTTTATCTATCGGGGTCTATGGTGGCTACACCTTC | CASSLSIGVYGGYTF
TRBJ1-1 | TRBV27 | few | TRBD1 | TGTGCCAGCAGTTGGCCGGGACAGGGGGCTTCTGAAGCTTTCTTT | CASSWPGQGASEAFF
TRBJ1-1 | TRBV4-3 | few | - | TGCGCCAGCAGCCAGGACGGGAACACTGAAGCTTTCTTT | CASSQDGNTEAFF
TRBJ2-1 | TRBV5-1 | - | TRBD2 | TGCGCCAGCAGCTTGGCCGGGGGGAGCTCCTACAATGAGCAGTTCTTC | CASSLAGGSSYNEQFF
TRBJ2-7 | TRBV5-4 | - | - | TGTGCCAGCAGCTCGATAGCGAGGGGGGCCTACGAGCAGTACTTC | CASSSIARGAYEQYF
TRBJ2-1 | TRBV27 | - | TRBD2 | TGTGCCAGCAGTTTTCCCGGGAGGGGAAGAAAGTTCTTC | CASSFPGRGRKFF
TRBJ1-1 | TRBV27 | few | TRBD1 | TGTGCCAGCAGTTTCGGGACAGGGGGCAGAACTTTGAACACTGAAGCTTTCTTT | CASSFGTGGRTLNTEAFF
TRBJ1-5 | TRBV3-1/TRBV3-2 | few | TRBD1 | TGTGCCAGCAGCCTCGGGACAGGGGATCAGCCCCAGCATTTT | CASSLGTGDQPQHF
TRBJ2-1 | TRBV7-9 | - | - | TGTGCCAGCAGCTTTAACGAGCAGTTCTTC | CASSFNEQFF
TRBJ2-3 | TRBV29-1 | - | - | TGCAGCGTTGAAGTTAGGGTCACAGATACGCAGTATTTT | CSVEVRVTDTQYF
TRBJ2-5 | TRBV3-1/TRBV3-2 | - | TRBD2 | TGTGCCAGCAGCCCCCACGCTAGCGGGAGTCAAGAGACCCAGTACTTC | CASSPHASGSQETQYF
TRBJ1-6 | TRBV12-3/TRBV12-4 | - | - | TGTGCCAGCAAAGGGGGAATACCCCTCCACTTT | CASKGGIPLHF
TRBJ1-4 | TRBV4-3 | - | - | TGCGCCAGCAGCCTTAATAATGAAAAACTGTTTTTT | CASSLNNEKLFF
TRBJ2-1 | TRBV12-5 | - | - | TGTGCTAGTGGTCCCCCAAACAGCCGGGACTCCAATGAGCAGTTCTTC | CASGPPNSRDSNEQFF
TRBJ2-2 | TRBV4-2 | - | TRBD2 | TGTGCCAGCAGCCCCCTTATTAGCGGGTACACCGGGGAGCTGTTTTTT | CASSPLISGYTGELFF
TRBJ2-1 | TRBV2 | - | TRBD1 | TGTGCCAGCAGCGGACAGGGCGATGAGCAGTTCTTC | CASSGQGDEQFF
TRBJ1-2 | TRBV21-1 | - | - | TGTGCCAGCAGTATAGACCCTGACCGATATGGCTACACCTTC | CASSIDPDRYGYTF
TRBJ1-2 | TRBV12-5 | - | - | TGTGCTAGTGGGACTTCGGGACTGTTAGGGGGCTACACCTTC | CASGTSGLLGGYTF
TRBJ2-3 | TRBV5-4 | once | - | TGTGCCAGCAGCTTGGATCCAGGGGCCAGCACAGATACGCAGTATTTT | CASSLDPGASTDTQYF
TRBJ1-1 | TRBV7-3 | - | - | TGTGCCAGCAGCTTATCGGGAGGTGAAGCTTTCTTT | CASSLSGGEAFF
TRBJ2-2 | TRBV11-3 | - | - | TGTGCCAGCAGCTTAGATTCAGGGGGGCCCACCGGGGAGCTGTTTTTT | CASSLDSGGPTGELFF
TRBJ1-1 | TRBV7-8 | - | - | TGTGCCAGCAGCTCCCCCGGGGGAGGGAACACTGAAGCTTTCTTT | CASSSPGGGNTEAFF
TRBJ2-1 | TRBV11-2 | - | - | TGTGCCAGCAGCTTAGTTGAGCAGTTCTTC | CASSLVEQFF
TRBJ1-5 | TRBV28 | - | - | TGTGCCAGCAGATACTCTAGCAATCAGCCCCAGCATTTT | CASRYSSNQPQHF
TRBJ1-1 | TRBV7-9 | - | - | TGTGCCAGCAGCTCCACGGGCCTTACTGAAGCTTTCTTT | CASSSTGLTEAFF
TRBJ2-7 | TRBV5-1 | - | TRBD1 | TGCGCCAGCAGACCCCGGACAGGGGGCTTCGACGAGCAGTACTTC | CASRPRTGGFDEQYF
TRBJ2-3 | TRBV12-5 | - | - | TGTGCTAGTGGTAGCAAAATTCACCGGACCACAGATACGCAGTATTTT | CASGSKIHRTTDTQYF
TRBJ1-3 | TRBV7-7 | - | - | TGTGCTAGCAGGGAGACAGCGGGCTCAAACACCATATATTTT | CASRETAGSNTIYF
TRBJ2-6 | TRBV9 | - | - | TGTGCCAGCAGCGTAGCGGGTAGTGGGGCCAACGTCCTGACTTTC | CASSVAGSGANVLTF
TRBJ2-3 | TRBV18 | once | - | TGTGCCAGCTCACCACCGTCCGGTACGCAGTATTTT | CASSPPSGTQYF
TRBJ1-1 | TRBV9 | - | - | TGTGCCAGCAGCGTGGGGCCGAGGGTGAACACTGAAGCTTTCTTT | CASSVGPRVNTEAFF
TRBJ2-1 | TRBV19 | - | TRBD1 | TGTGCCAGTAGTTCAAACAGGGGTAATGAGCAGTTCTTC | CASSSNRGNEQFF
TRBJ2-2 | TRBV7-8 | once | - | TGTGCCAGCAGGGCCCGTGGGGGCGGGTCCGTAAACACCGGGGAGCTGTTTTTT | CASRARGGGSVNTGELFF
TRBJ2-1 | TRBV6-1 | - | TRBD2 | TGTGCCAGCAGTGAAATTGGGGGACTAGTCCTCTCCTACAATGAGCAGTTCTTC | CASSEIGGLVLSYNEQFF
TRBJ2-1 | TRBV18 | once | TRBD2 | TGTGCCAGCTCCCTAGGGACTAGCGGGGAGCAGTTCTTC | CASSLGTSGEQFF
TRBJ2-2 | TRBV24-1 | - | TRBD1 | TGTGCCACCAGTGATGGGGGACAGTTCGCGAACACCGGGGAGCTGTTTTTT | CATSDGGQFANTGELFF
TRBJ1-2 | TRBV5-4 | - | - | TGTGCCAGCAGCTTGTTTCGGGCTAACTATGGCTACACCTTC | CASSLFRANYGYTF
TRBJ1-1 | TRBV30 | - | - | TGTGCCTGGAGCTATAGGGCGTTTACTGAAGCTTTCTTT | CAWSYRAFTEAFF
TRBJ1-6 | TRBV10-2 | medium-sized | - | TGCGCCAGCAGTGATTTAGGGCGCAATATTTCACCCCTCCACTTT | CASSDLGRNISPLHF
TRBJ1-4 | TRBV13 | - | - | TGTGCCAGCAGCTTAGGTCCGACAGGAGAAAAACTGTTTTTT | CASSLGPTGEKLFF
TRBJ1-4 | TRBV6-1 | - | - | TGTGCCAGCAGTGACGACGTGGAAGGTGAAAAACTGTTTTTT | CASSDDVEGEKLFF
TRBJ1-2 | TRBV5-4 | - | TRBD1 | TGTGCCAGCAGCTTGTATCCGGGACAGGGGGTTATTCGTGGCTACACCTTC | CASSLYPGQGVIRGYTF
TRBJ1-5 | TRBV27 | - | - | TGTGCCAGCAGTTCCCGTTTGGAAGCCAATCAGCCCCAGCATTTT | CASSSRLEANQPQHF
TRBJ2-2 | TRBV7-2 | - | - | TGTGCCAGCAGCTTGAGTTACACCGGGGAGCTGTTTTTT | CASSLSYTGELFF
TRBJ1-1 | TRBV11-2 | - | - | TGTGCCAGCAGCTTTAACGGGGGGCGAGGGAACACTGAAGCTTTCTTT | CASSFNGGRGNTEAFF
TRBJ1-2 | TRBV3-1/TRBV3-2 | - | - | TGTGCCAGCAGCCCCCCAGGCGGAGGCTACACCTTC | CASSPPGGGYTF
TRBJ1-1 | TRBV7-2 | - | - | TGTGCCAGCAGTTCTCAGGGTGTTACGGCTTTCTTT | CASSSQGVTAFF
TRBJ1-4 | TRBV4-3 | - | - | TGCGCCAGCAGCCCAGGCGGGGCAGCTCTAACTAATGAAAAACTGTTTTTT | CASSPGGAALTNEKLFF
TRBJ1-5 | TRBV24-1 | - | - | TGTGCCACCAGTGATCAAGGGGGAAATCAGCCCCAGCATTTT | CATSDQGGNQPQHF
TRBJ2-1 | TRBV19 | - | TRBD2 | TGTGCCAGTAGTACCCTAGCGGGGGGATACAATGAGCAGTTCTTC | CASSTLAGGYNEQFF
TRBJ1-4 | TRBV7-2 | - | - | TGTGCCAGCAGCATGTACAGAGATGAAAAACTGTTTTTT | CASSMYRDEKLFF
TRBJ1-2 | TRBV28 | once | - | TGTGCCAGCAGTTTATCCCGAGCGGTAATAGAGGGCTACACCTTC | CASSLSRAVIEGYTF
TRBJ1-4 | TRBV5-1 | - | - | TGCGCCAGCAGTCGGGGGGCTAATGAAAAACTGTTTTTT | CASSRGANEKLFF
TRBJ1-1 | TRBV7-9 | - | TRBD1 | TGTGCCAGCAGCTACGGGACAGTAGAAGCTTTCTTT | CASSYGTVEAFF
TRBJ1-3 | TRBV19 | - | - | TGTGCCAGTAGTACCCAATCCTGGACCTCTGGAAACACCATATATTTT | CASSTQSWTSGNTIYF